The 23 T cell receptor beta chains below were found in one sample sequenced in a study of T cells in Graves' hyperthyroidism and ophthalmopathy. Amplified TCR beta CDR3 regions derived from RNA transcripts. First-round RT-PCR targeting the TCR CDR3 was performed with the HTBI primer set. MiXCR was run by TCRdb on the multiplex PCR reads, yielding one entry per CDR3 protein. Of 34,000 or so distinct CDR3 sequences detected, 45% to 55% appear once; the ten largest clones hold under 30%. The sequenced sample was blood. All receptors come from a woman in her forties with Graves' ophthalmopathy.

Concerning this clonotype: The junction shows a germline mismatch at one end, possibly a read error. This sequence joins TRBV12-3 or TRBV12-4 and TRBJ1-5; D is unclear. The CDR3 totals 14 residues. The CDR3 DNA follows: TGTGCCAGCAGACTTTCAAGAGGGCTTCAGCCCCAGCAATTT. Protein product: CASRLSRGLQPQQF.

This clonotype was seen ten or more times. The rearrangement joins TRBV5-6 to TRBJ2-2; D unresolved. Trimming left V 4 bases short and J 4 bases short, with 17 bases between. The CDR3 extends over 16 amino acids. The germline V gene has CDR1 SGHDT and CDR2 YYEEEE. In DNA, the CDR3 is TGTGCCAGCAGCCTGGAAACAAGGCACGTCACCGGGGAGCTGTTTTTT. It codes for CASSLETRHVTGELFF. The entire variable domain, with the rest obtained from reference TRBV5-6 and TRBJ2-2, is as follows: DAGVTQSPTHLIKTRGQQVTLRCSPKSGHDTVSWYQQALGQGPQFIFQYYEEEERQRGNFPDRFSGHQFPNYSSELNVNALLLGDSALYLCASSLETRHVTGELFFGEGSRLTVL.

This clonotype showed up many times. The rearrangement uses TRBV6-5 and TRBJ2-7; no clear D. The CDR3 loop spans 14 amino acids. The ends were cut back, 4 bases at V and 2 bases at J, with 12 bases in the middle. Germline values: CDR1 MNHEY, CDR2 SVGAGI. Here the CDR3 reads CASSLDIYTYEQYF. DNA of the CDR3: TGTGCCAGCAGTTTAGACATATATACCTACGAGCAGTACTTC.

The gene calls are TRBV5-5 and TRBJ2-6; D assignment may be TRBD1 or TRBD2 (5 bases each). The CDR3 length is 15 residues. Germline V gene sequence: CDR1 SGHKS, CDR2 YYEKEE (reference sequence). V was pared by 4 bases and J by 4 bases, with 12 bases between. The DNA for the CDR3 is TGTGCCAGCAGCACGCCCGGGGCAGGGGCCAACGTCCTGACTTTC. Amino acids: CASSTPGAGANVLTF. Complete variable domain (other parts from reference TRBV5-5 and TRBJ2-6): DAGVTQSPTHLIKTRGQQVTLRCSPISGHKSVSWYQQVLGQGPQFIFQYYEKEERGRGNFPDRFSARQFPNYSSELNVNALLLGDSALYLCASSTPGAGANVLTFGAGSRLTVL.

This rearrangement joins TRBV20-1 to TRBJ2-5; the match to TRBD2 covers 7 bases. CDR3 length: 14 residues. V lost 0 bases to trimming and J lost 4 bases; unmatched junction nucleotides: 5. Germline V gene sequence: CDR1 DFQATT, CDR2 SNEGSKA (reference sequence). The CDR3 here is CSARDRAGAETQYF. DNA for the CDR3: TGCAGTGCTAGAGATCGGGCGGGAGCAGAGACCCAGTACTTC.

This clonotype was detected ten times or more. V usage is TRBV5-1 and J usage is TRBJ1-6; no definite D call. The V gene lost 4 bases and the J gene lost 7 bases, with 15 bases spanning the gap. Germline lookup yields CDR1 SGHRS and CDR2 YFSETQ. The CDR3 is 15 amino acids. The CDR3 reads CASSPGPLRNSPLHF. The CDR3 DNA reads TGCGCCAGCAGCCCCGGACCCTTGAGGAATTCACCCCTCCACTTT.

In this sample, this clonotype turned up many times. The V gene is TRBV9, the J gene TRBJ1-2, with 12 bases lining up with TRBD1. Germline CDR1 and CDR2: SGDLS and YYNGEE. V lost 3 bases to trimming and J lost 7 bases; unmatched junction nucleotides: 10. The CDR3 consists of 16 residues. The CDR3 nucleotides are TGTGCCAGCAGCGCATCACCGGGACAGGGGGCAGGTGGCTACACCTTC. Translating it yields CASSASPGQGAGGYTF.

V gene TRBV12-3 or TRBV12-4 combines with J gene TRBJ2-7; weak D call: TRBD2 (5 bases). V gave up 2 bases and J gave up 0 bases, with 11 bases separating them. The CDR3 consists of 15 residues. The CDR3 loop is CASSLRGIASYEQYF. Written as DNA, the CDR3 is TGTGCCAGCAGTTTACGGGGAATCGCCTCCTACGAGCAGTACTTC.

The chain links TRBV3-1 to TRBJ2-4, with D perhaps matching TRBD2 (5 bases). In germline, CDR1 is LGHDT, CDR2 YNNKEL (reference sequence). Deletions cut 4 bases from V and 4 bases from J, with 14 bases between. There are 15 residues in the CDR3. The CDR3 loop reads CASSPRGIAKNIQYF. The CDR3 bases are TGTGCCAGCAGCCCTCGAGGGATTGCAAAAAACATTCAGTACTTC. Supplemented by reference TRBV3-1 and TRBJ2-4, the full variable domain reads DTAVSQTPKYLVTQMGNDKSIKCEQNLGHDTMYWYKQDSKKFLKIMFSYNNKELIINETVPNRFSPKSPDKAHLNLHINSLELGDSAVYFCASSPRGIAKNIQYFGAGTRLSVL.

This clonotype came up many times. The V and J genes are TRBV4-1 and TRBJ2-3; 8 nucleotides agree with TRBD2. V lost 5 bases and J lost 3; bases outside the gene matches: 13. CDR3 length: 17 residues. Germline V gives CDR1 MGHRA, CDR2 YSYEKL. The CDR3 here is CASSSPRGSGETDTQYF. The CDR3 nucleotides are TGCGCCAGCAGCTCCCCCCGTGGTAGCGGGGAAACAGATACGCAGTATTTT.

The chain combines TRBV9 with TRBJ2-7; TRBD1 matches at 12 bases. V lost 0 bases to trimming and J lost 4 bases; unmatched junction nucleotides: 2. The CDR3 has 15 residues. The germline V gene has CDR1 SGDLS and CDR2 YYNGEE. CDR3 in DNA: TGTGCCAGCAGCGTAGGGGGACAGGGGGCATACGAGCAGTACTTC. This translates into CASSVGGQGAYEQYF.

This clonotype was found once. V gene TRBV6-2 or TRBV6-3 combines with J gene TRBJ2-1; 9 bases align to TRBD2. The CDR3 length is 14 residues. The V and J ends lost 10 bases and 9 bases, in that order; junction bases with no gene match: 13. Germline-derived CDR1 and CDR2 are MNHEY and SVGEGT. The CDR3 bases are TGTGCCACCCTGGTAGTAGCGGGAGTTAGTGAGCAGTTCTTC. Protein product: CATLVVAGVSEQFF.

This clonotype is judged medium-sized. CDR3 coding DNA: TGTGCCATCAGTTGGTGGAATGAGCAGTTCTTC. The encoded protein is CAISWWNEQFF. The chain uses TRBV10-3 and TRBJ2-1; D is ambiguous. V gave up 5 bases and J gave up 7 bases, with 6 bases separating them. This CDR3 contains 11 residues. Germline CDR1 and CDR2: ENHRY and SYGVKD.

This clonotype was recorded many times. The chain combines TRBV11-3 with TRBJ2-5, with TRBD1 matching 7 bases. CDR3 length equals 14 residues. CDR1 and CDR2 from the germline V gene are SGHNT and YENEEA. With 5 bases clipped from V and 1 base from J, the junction kept 4 bases outside the gene matches. In DNA, the CDR3 is TGTGCCAGCAGCCCACAGGGGATCCAAGAGACCCAGTACTTC. Translating gives CASSPQGIQETQYF.

This clonotype was counted a single time. The chain combines TRBV12-3 or TRBV12-4 with TRBJ2-5; tentatively, D is TRBD2 (5 bases). Deletions cut 10 bases from V and 6 bases from J, with 24 bases between. The CDR3 contains 15 residues. The CDR3 sequence: CANSLITSDDQTQYF. The CDR3 DNA sequence: TGTGCCAACAGCTTGATTACTAGTGACGATCAGACCCAGTACTTC.

Comment on this clonotype: The junction and the germline gene differ at one end; a read error may be behind it. The rearrangement links TRBV5-1 to TRBJ1-1; possibly TRBD1 for D (6 bases). In germline, CDR1 is SGHRS, CDR2 YFSETQ. The CDR3 runs to 14 residues. CDR3 bases: TGTGCCAGCAGCTTGGTTGCAGGGGACACTGAAGCTTTCTTT. Residues: CASSLVAGDTEAFF.

A few counts support this clonotype. The rearrangement links TRBV30 to TRBJ2-1, with 8 nucleotides matching TRBD1. The CDR3 spans 13 residues. CDR1 and CDR2 from the germline V gene are GTSNPN and SVGIG (reference sequence). V lost 2 bases and J lost 5; bases outside the gene matches: 2. The CDR3 is CAWSRQGNNEQFF. The CDR3 nucleotides are TGTGCCTGGAGTCGACAGGGGAACAATGAGCAGTTCTTC.

This clonotype has at least ten counts. The chain combines TRBV19 with TRBJ2-2; D not resolved. Germline CDR1 LNHDA, CDR2 SQIVND (reference sequence). V was cut by 5 bases and J by 4 bases, with 14 bases left in between. The CDR3 length is 15 residues. CDR3 amino acids: CASSPFSRGTGELFF. CDR3 DNA sequence: TGTGCCAGTAGTCCTTTCTCACGAGGCACCGGGGAGCTGTTTTTT.

This clonotype rates as medium-sized (0.01 to 0.1%). The rearrangement uses TRBV20-1 and TRBJ2-3, with TRBD2 identical over 7 bases. CDR3 length: 14 residues. Germline V gene data show CDR1 as DFQATT and CDR2 as SNEGSKA (reference sequence). V gave up 6 bases and J gave up 0 bases; unmatched junction bases: 6. CDR3 sequence: CSAGGTSSTDTQYF. In nucleotides, the CDR3 is TGCAGTGCGGGGGGGACGTCTAGCACAGATACGCAGTATTTT.

The rearrangement links TRBV15 to TRBJ2-5; 9 bases map to TRBD1. Germline V gene lookup returns CDR1 LNHNV and CDR2 YYDKDF (reference sequence). The CDR3 has 17 amino acids. V trimming: 1 base; J trimming: 3 bases; junction bases outside the gene matches: 9. The CDR3 is CATSRVLQGDREETQYF. CDR3 DNA: TGTGCCACCAGCAGAGTGTTGCAAGGGGACAGGGAAGAGACCCAGTACTTC.

This clonotype was seen repeatedly, ten times or more. The CDR3 spells CASSLAGTVNYGYTF. For the CDR3, the DNA is TGTGCCAGCAGCTTGGCCGGGACAGTTAACTATGGCTACACCTTC. The chain has TRBV7-9 and TRBJ1-2, with 7 bases that match TRBD1. Germline V gives CDR1 SEHNR, CDR2 FQNEAQ (reference sequence). This CDR3 has 15 residues. Trimming took 3 bases from V and 1 from J; bases not matched to a gene: 5.

This clonotype is deemed medium-sized. This chain connects TRBV10-2 to TRBJ2-1, with a weak D call TRBD2 (6 bases). With 7 bases removed from V and 8 bases from J, the gap between germline ends came to 24 bases. The germline V gene has CDR1 WSHSY and CDR2 SAAADI. The CDR3 covers 16 residues. The DNA for the CDR3 is TGCGCCAGCACCAAGGGGAGGCTAGTAGGTCTCGATGAGCAGTTCTTC. Its translation is CASTKGRLVGLDEQFF.

This clonotype was found once. The chain has TRBV11-2 and TRBJ2-1, with 10 bases lining up with TRBD1. Germline assignment: CDR1 SGHAT and CDR2 FQNNGV. This CDR3 comprises 16 residues. J was trimmed by 10 bases and V by 4 bases; bases with no gene match: 13. The CDR3: CASSYRTGQGIKEQFF. In DNA form, the CDR3 reads TGTGCCAGCAGCTATCGAACGGGACAGGGGATCAAAGAGCAGTTCTTC.